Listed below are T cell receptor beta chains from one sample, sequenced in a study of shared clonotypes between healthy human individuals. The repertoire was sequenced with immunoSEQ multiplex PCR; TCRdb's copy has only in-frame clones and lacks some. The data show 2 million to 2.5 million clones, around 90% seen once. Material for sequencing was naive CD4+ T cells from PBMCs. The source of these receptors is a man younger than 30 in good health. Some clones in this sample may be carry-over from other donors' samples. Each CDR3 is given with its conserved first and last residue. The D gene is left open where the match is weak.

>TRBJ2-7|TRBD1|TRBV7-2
TGTGCCAGCAGCTCAGGGACAGGGAATAATTACGAGCAGTACTTC
CASSSGTGNNYEQYF
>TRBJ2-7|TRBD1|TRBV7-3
TGTGCCAGCAGCTCCCCGGGACAGTCGGAGCAGTACTTC
CASSSPGQSEQYF
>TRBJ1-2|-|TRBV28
TGTGCCAGCAGTACCTCCACGGTAGCTAACTATGGCTACACCTTC
CASSTSTVANYGYTF
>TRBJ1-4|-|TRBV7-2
TGTGCCAGCAGCTTCTCCCCTAATGAAAAACTGTTTTTT
CASSFSPNEKLFF
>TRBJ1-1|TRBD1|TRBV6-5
TGTGCCAGCAGACAGACAGGGTTCACTGAAGCTTTCTTT
CASRQTGFTEAFF
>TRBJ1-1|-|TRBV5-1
TGCGCCAGCACGAACAGTAGGAACACTGAAGCTTTCTTT
CASTNSRNTEAFF
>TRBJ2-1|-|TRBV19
-
CASSILARDEQFF
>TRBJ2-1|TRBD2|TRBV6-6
TGTGCCAGCAGTTATTGGACTAGCCGTTCTTACAATGAGCAGTTCTTC
CASSYWTSRSYNEQFF
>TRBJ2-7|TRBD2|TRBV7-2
TGTGCCAGCAGCTTAGTCGGGCTAGCGGGAGGGGAGCAGTACTTC
CASSLVGLAGGEQYF
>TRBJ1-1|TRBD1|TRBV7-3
TGTGCCAGCAGCCCCGGGTGGGGAGACAGGGTGAACACTGAAGCTTTCTTT
CASSPGWGDRVNTEAFF
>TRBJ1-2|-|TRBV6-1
TGTGCCAGCAGTGTTGGCGGGGGTTTGAATGGCTACACCTTC
CASSVGGGLNGYTF
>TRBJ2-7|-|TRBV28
TGTGCCAGCAGTTTAGCCCAGCGCTACGAGCAGTACTTC
CASSLAQRYEQYF
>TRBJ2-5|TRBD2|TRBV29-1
TGCAGCGTTCTATCACCGGGACTACCACAAGAGACCCAGTACTTC
CSVLSPGLPQETQYF